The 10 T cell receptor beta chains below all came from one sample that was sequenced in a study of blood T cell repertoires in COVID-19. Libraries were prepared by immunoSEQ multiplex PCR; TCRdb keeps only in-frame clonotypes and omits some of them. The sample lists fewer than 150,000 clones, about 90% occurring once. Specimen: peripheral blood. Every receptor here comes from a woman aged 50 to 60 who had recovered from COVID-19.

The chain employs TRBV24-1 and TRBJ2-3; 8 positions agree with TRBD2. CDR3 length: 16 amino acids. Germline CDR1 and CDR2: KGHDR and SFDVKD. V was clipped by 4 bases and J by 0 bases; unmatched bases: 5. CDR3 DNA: TGTGCCACCAGTGACCCCACTAGCGGTAGCACAGATACGCAGTATTTT. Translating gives CATSDPTSGSTDTQYF.

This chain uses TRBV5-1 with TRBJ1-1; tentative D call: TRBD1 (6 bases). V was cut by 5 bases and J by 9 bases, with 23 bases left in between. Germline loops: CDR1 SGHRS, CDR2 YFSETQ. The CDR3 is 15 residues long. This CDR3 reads CASSTGQPVSMKAFF. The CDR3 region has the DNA TGCGCCAGCAGTACTGGACAGCCCGTTAGCATGAAAGCTTTCTTT.

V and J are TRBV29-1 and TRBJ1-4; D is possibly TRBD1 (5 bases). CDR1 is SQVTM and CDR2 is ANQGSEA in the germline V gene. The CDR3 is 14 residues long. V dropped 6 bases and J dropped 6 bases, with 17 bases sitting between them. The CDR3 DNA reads TGCAGCGTGGCTGAGACAGCCTGGGATGAAAAACTGTTTTTT. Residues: CSVAETAWDEKLFF.

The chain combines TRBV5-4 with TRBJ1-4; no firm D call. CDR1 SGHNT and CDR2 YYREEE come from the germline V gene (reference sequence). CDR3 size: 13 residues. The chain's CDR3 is CATSNSEDEKLFF. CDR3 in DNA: TGTGCAACTAGTAACTCGGAGGACGAAAAACTGTTTTTT.

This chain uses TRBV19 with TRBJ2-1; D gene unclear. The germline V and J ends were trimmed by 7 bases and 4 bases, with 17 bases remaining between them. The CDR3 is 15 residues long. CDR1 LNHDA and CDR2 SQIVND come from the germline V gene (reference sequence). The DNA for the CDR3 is TGTGCCAGTAAGGATGAAGTGGGCCCTTACAATGAGCAGTTCTTC. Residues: CASKDEVGPYNEQFF.

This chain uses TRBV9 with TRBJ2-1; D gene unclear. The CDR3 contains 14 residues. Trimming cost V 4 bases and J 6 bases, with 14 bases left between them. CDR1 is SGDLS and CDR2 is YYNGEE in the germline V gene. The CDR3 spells CASSPIPAVNEQFF. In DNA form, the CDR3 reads TGTGCCAGCAGCCCTATACCTGCGGTCAATGAGCAGTTCTTC.

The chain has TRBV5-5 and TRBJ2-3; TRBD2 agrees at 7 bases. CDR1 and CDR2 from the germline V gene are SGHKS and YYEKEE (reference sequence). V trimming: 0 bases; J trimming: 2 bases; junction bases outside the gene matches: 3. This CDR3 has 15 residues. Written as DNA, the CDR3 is TGTGCCAGCAGCTTGGGGCTAGCGGTCACAGATACGCAGTATTTT. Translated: CASSLGLAVTDTQYF.

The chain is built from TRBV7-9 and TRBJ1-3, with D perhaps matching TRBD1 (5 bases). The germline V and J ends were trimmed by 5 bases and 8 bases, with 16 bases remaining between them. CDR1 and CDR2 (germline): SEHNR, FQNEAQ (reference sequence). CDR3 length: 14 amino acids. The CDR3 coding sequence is TGTGCCAGCAGCCAGGGACTTAGCGCAGACACCATATATTTT. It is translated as CASSQGLSADTIYF.

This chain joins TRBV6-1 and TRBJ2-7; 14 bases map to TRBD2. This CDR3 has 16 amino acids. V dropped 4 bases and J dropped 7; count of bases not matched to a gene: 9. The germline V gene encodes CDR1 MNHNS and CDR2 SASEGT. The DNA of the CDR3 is TGTGCCAGCAGTGGCCGGGGACTAGCGGGGGTGGGGGAGCAGTACTTC. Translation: CASSGRGLAGVGEQYF.

The CDR3 loop is CAWTPSGTEAFF. The CDR3 nucleotides read TGTGCCTGGACGCCCTCGGGCACTGAAGCTTTCTTT. This chain joins TRBV30 and TRBJ1-1; D is undetermined. Trimming stripped 4 bases from V and 4 bases from J, with 10 bases between. This CDR3 region has 12 residues. The germline gives CDR1 GTSNPN, CDR2 SVGIG (reference sequence).